This T cell receptor (beta chain) was found in a study of T-cell reconstitution after alpha-beta-depleted transplantation in children listed by TCRdb under 2016. A note on the overall study: T-cell immune reconstitution after TCRalphabeta/CD19-depleted allogeneic hematopoietic cell transplantation in children was quantitatively tracked in the study by means of TCR repertoire profiling.

From its cysteine to its phenylalanine, the CDR3 spans 18 amino acids. Just the 54-base CDR3 DNA is kept, in frame starting at base 1. From a lookup of the germline V gene (reference sequence), CDR1 and CDR2 are LNHDA and SQIVND. Germline trimming amounts to 5 bases on V and 0 bases on J, with 10 as the count of junction bases outside the gene matches. This clonotype was seen a single time. Its binding antigen is unknown. No base-level quality is on record; no much larger clone is a single base apart. One read alone lends weak support. The intended sense of this specimen's treatment or condition label: allogeneic hematopoietic cell transplantation with graft depleted of TCRalphabeta T cells and CD19 B cells. Transplant recipients were children who received TCRalphabeta/CD19-depleted allogeneic hematopoietic cell grafts. Library preparation was by PCR. Sequencer: Illumina HiSeq 2500. Molecular barcoding was employed in the preparation of TCR libraries, with unique molecular identifiers being used to normalize TCRbeta repertoire quantification. The public reads were quality trimmed at Q25 with fastp and then assembled into clones with MiXCR by TCRdb, keeping productive beta chains. When rows share a CDR3 protein, they turn into one entry using the most common DNA and genes. Within this sample are approximately 520,000 distinct CDR3 sequences, with about an eighth of them counted one time only. The top ten constitute 14% of the sample.

Study-wide conclusions, independent of this receptor: The frequencies of hyperexpanded clones fell over the following months, and after one year, T-cell counts and TCRbeta diversity were mostly attributed to newly produced T cells. In some patients, high TCRbeta diversity at day 60 was attributed to recipient T cells and intrathymic progenitors that had survived conditioning. About two months after transplant, the apparently early recovery of alphabetaT-cell counts reportedly depended on just several hundred clones that had expanded rapidly and came from non-depleted graft cells.

Source: PBMCs, mostly from graft donor cells, taken 180 days after TCRalphabeta/CD19-depleted stem cell transplant. The rearranged segments are TRBV19 and TRBJ2-3, with 11 bases aligning to TRBD2. The clonotype was recovered from a female patient aged 2-9 years who had a stem cell transplant for aplastic anemia, so the T cells may come from the graft donor. The CDR3 protein: CASSSLTSGISSTDTQYF. DNA sequence: TGTGCCAGTAGTTCTTTGACTAGCGGGATTTCTAGCACAGATACGCAGTATTTT.